This T cell receptor (beta chain) is from a study of OX40 agonist ivuxolimab in advanced cancers. The wider study: Past anti-PD-1, anti-PD-L1 or anti-CTLA-4 therapy was accepted, and approximately 37% had received some. Whole-study results and caveats: There was clonal expansion of CD4+ and CD8+ blood T cells by week 6 at 0.1 to 3.0 mg/kg.

In the case of this clone: The antigen remains unidentified.

Profiling relied on immunoSEQ multiplex PCR, and the TCRdb table lists in-frame clones only, not all of them. This table has roughly 62,000 clones, approximately 81% appearing once. This CDR3 comprises 13 residues. J gave up 6 bases and V 6 bases, and 4 bases lay outside the gene matches. CDR1 is LNHDA, CDR2 SQIVND, per germline (reference sequence). Sequencing used CD4+ or CD8+ T cells sorted from blood, obtained in a trial of the OX40 agonist ivuxolimab. The clonotype comes from an adult with an advanced solid tumor such as melanoma, head and neck, liver or kidney cancer. The chain has TRBV19 and TRBJ2-2; the match to TRBD1 covers 7 bases. The CDR3 reads CASSEQGPGELFF. In DNA, the CDR3 is TGTGCCAGTAGCGAACAGGGGCCCGGGGAGCTGTTTTTT.